This TCR beta chain was captured in a study of blood T cell repertoires in COVID-19. Germline CDR1 is LNHDA and CDR2 is SQIVND (reference sequence). V shed 5 bases and J shed 3 bases, with 23 bases lying between them. The CDR3 has 17 amino acids. As originally analysed: Amplifying reference gene primers gave estimates of nucleated cell counts. TCRdb's copy holds only in-frame clones and misses some; the assay was immunoSEQ multiplex PCR. The D gene and trimming were derived from the DNA, and the V and J assignments and clone size from that table. The data contain about 190,000 clones, approximately 82% of them singletons.

The chain recombines TRBV19 with TRBJ2-7; a possible D gene is TRBD1 (8 bases). The sample was peripheral blood. This sequence originates from a man aged 50-59 years with active or convalescent COVID-19. CDR3: CASSSPGRTGTVYEQYF. Here the CDR3 DNA reads TGTGCCAGTAGTTCCCCCGGGAGGACAGGGACTGTCTACGAGCAGTACTTC.